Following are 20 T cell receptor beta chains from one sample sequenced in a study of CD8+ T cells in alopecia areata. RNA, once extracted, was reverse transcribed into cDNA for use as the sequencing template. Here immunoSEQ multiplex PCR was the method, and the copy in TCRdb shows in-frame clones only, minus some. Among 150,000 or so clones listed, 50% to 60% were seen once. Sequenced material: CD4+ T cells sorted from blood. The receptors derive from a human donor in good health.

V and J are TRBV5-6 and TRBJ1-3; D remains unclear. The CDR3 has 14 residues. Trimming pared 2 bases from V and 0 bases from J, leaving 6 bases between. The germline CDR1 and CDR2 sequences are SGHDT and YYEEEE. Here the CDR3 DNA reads TGTGCCAGCAGCTTCCAAAGCTCTGGAAACACCATATATTTT. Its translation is CASSFQSSGNTIYF.

Here the CDR3 DNA reads TGTGCCACAGGGTTCCGACAGCGAGATACGCAGTATTTT. Protein: CATGFRQRDTQYF. V usage is TRBV6-5 and J usage is TRBJ2-3; D might be TRBD1 (5 bases). V gave up 10 bases and J gave up 5 bases, with 16 bases separating them. This CDR3 is built from 13 residues. Germline V gene data show CDR1 as MNHEY and CDR2 as SVGAGI.

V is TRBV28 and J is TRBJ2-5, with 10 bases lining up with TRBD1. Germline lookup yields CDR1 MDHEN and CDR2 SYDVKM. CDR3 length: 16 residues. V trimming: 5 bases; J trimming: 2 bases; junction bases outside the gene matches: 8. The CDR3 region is CASSPTGTGEQETQYF. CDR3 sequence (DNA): TGTGCCAGCAGTCCGACTGGGACAGGGGAGCAAGAGACCCAGTACTTC.

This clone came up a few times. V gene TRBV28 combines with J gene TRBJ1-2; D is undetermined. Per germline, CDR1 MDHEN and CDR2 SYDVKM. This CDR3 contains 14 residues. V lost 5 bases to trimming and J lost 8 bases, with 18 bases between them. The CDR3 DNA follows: TGTGCCAGCAGTCTTACCGGGAAAAACGGGGGCTACACCTTC. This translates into CASSLTGKNGGYTF.

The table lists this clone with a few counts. The CDR3 loop is CSVGRTTTGELFF. CDR3 sequence (DNA): TGCAGCGTGGGAAGGACAACTACCGGGGAGCTGTTTTTT. The chain joins TRBV29-1 to TRBJ2-2; tentative D call: TRBD1 (5 bases). V gave up 6 bases and J gave up 5 bases, with 13 bases separating them. Germline V CDR1 and CDR2: SQVTM, ANQGSEA. The CDR3 has 13 residues.

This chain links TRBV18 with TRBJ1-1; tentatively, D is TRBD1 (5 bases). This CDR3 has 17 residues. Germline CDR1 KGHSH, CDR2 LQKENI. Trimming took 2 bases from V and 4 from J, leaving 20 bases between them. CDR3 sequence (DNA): TGTGCCAGCTCACCAGAGTCCGTGAGTTTGAGGGGCACTGAAGCTTTCTTT. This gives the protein CASSPESVSLRGTEAFF.

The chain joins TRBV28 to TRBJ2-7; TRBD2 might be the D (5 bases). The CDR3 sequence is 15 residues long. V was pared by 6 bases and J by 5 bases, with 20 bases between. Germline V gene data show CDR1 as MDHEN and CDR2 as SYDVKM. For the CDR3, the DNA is TGTGCCAGCAGCCTCATGGGAGTTGGTTTTAACGAGCAGTACTTC. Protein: CASSLMGVGFNEQYF.

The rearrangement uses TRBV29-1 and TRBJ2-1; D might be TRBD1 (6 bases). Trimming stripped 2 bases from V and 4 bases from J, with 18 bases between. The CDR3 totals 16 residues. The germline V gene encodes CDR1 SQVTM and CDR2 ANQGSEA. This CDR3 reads CSVESPGQAPYNEQFF. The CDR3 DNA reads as TGCAGCGTTGAAAGTCCGGGACAAGCCCCTTACAATGAGCAGTTCTTC.

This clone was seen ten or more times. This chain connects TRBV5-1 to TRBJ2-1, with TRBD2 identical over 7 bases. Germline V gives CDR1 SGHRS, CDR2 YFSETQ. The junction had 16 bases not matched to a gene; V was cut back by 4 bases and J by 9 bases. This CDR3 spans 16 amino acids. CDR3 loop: CASSPQTRGDSGEQFF. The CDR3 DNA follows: TGCGCCAGCAGCCCTCAGACACGGGGGGATTCCGGTGAGCAGTTCTTC.

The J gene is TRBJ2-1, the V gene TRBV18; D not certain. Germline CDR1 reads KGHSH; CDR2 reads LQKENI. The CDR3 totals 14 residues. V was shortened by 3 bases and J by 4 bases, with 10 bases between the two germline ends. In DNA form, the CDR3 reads TGTGCCAGCTCACCCCTCCTCGGATACAATGAGCAGTTCTTC. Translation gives CASSPLLGYNEQFF. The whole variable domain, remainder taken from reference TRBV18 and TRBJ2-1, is NAGVMQNPRHLVRRRGQEARLRCSPMKGHSHVYWYRQLPEEGLKFMVYLQKENIIDESGMPKERFSAEFPKEGPSILRIQQVVRGDSAAYFCASSPLLGYNEQFFGPGTRLTVL.

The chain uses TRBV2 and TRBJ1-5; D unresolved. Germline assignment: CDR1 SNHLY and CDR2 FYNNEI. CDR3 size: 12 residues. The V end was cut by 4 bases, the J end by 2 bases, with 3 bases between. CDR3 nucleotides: TGTGCCAGCAGTGGGGGCAATCAGCCCCAGCATTTT. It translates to CASSGGNQPQHF. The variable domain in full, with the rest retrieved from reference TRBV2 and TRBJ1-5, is EPEVTQTPSHQVTQMGQEVILRCVPISNHLYFYWYRQILGQKVEFLVSFYNNEISEKSEIFDDQFSVERPDGSNFTLKIRSTKLEDSAMYFCASSGGNQPQHFGDGTRLSIL.

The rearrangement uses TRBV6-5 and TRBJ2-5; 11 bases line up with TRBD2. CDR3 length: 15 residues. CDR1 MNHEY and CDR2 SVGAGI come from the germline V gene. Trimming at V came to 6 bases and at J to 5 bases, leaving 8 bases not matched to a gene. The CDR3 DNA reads TGTGCCAGCAGCCGACTAGCGGGGAAAGGGGAGACCCAGTACTTC. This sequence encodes CASSRLAGKGETQYF.

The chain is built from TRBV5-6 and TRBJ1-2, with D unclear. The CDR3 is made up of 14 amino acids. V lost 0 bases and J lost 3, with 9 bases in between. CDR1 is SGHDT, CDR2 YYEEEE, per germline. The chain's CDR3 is CASSLAGRDYGYTF. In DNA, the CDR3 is TGTGCCAGCAGCTTGGCCGGCAGAGACTATGGCTACACCTTC.

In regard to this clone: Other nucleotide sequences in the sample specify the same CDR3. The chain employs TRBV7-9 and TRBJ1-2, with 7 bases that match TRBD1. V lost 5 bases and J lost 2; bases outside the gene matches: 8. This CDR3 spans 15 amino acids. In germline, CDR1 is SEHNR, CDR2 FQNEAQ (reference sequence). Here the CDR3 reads CASSPRTGVNYGYTF. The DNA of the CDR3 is TGTGCCAGCAGCCCGCGGACAGGCGTCAACTATGGCTACACCTTC.

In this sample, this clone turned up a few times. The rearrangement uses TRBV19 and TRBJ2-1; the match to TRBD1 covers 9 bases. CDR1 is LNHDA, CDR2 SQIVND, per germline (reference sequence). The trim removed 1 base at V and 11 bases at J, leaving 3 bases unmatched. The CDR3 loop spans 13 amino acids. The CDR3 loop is CASSIGTGAQQFF. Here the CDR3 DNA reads TGTGCCAGTAGTATAGGGACAGGGGCTCAGCAGTTCTTC.

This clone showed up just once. CDR3 DNA: TGCAGCGTTGTTGGAGGGATTCACTACGAGCAGTACTTC. Protein: CSVVGGIHYEQYF. J is TRBJ2-7 and V is TRBV29-1; D is perhaps TRBD2 (6 bases). Between the trimmed V and J ends, which lost 4 bases and 3 bases, there was a span of 13 bases. CDR3 length: 13 amino acids. The germline CDR1 and CDR2 sequences are SQVTM and ANQGSEA.

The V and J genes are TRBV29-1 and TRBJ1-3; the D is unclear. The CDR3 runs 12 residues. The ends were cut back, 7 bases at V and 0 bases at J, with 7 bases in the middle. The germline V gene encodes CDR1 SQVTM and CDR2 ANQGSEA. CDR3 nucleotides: TGCAGCGCATGGAGCTCTGGAAACACCATATATTTT. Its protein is CSAWSSGNTIYF.

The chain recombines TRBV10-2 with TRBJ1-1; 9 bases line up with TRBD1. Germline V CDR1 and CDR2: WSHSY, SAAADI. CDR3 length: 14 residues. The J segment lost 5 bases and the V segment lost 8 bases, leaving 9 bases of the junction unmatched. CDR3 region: CASGGTGMVTEAFF. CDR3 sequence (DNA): TGCGCCAGCGGGGGGACAGGGATGGTAACTGAAGCTTTCTTT.

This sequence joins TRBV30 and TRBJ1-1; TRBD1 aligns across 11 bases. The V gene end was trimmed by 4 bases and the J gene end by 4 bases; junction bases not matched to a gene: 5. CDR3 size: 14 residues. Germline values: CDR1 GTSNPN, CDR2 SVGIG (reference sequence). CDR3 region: CAWNGQGASTEAFF. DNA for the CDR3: TGTGCCTGGAACGGACAGGGGGCGAGCACTGAAGCTTTCTTT.

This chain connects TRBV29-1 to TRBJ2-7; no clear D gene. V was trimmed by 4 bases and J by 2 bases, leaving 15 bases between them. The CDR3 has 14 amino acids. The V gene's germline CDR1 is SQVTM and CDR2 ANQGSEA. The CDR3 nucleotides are TGCAGCGTTGTTTGGGGAAAGACGGCCTACGAGCAGTACTTC. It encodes CSVVWGKTAYEQYF.